This T cell receptor beta chain was sequenced in a study of blood T cell repertoires in COVID-19. The CDR3 spans 13 residues. The V and J ends lost 6 bases and 5 bases, in that order; junction bases with no gene match: 6. Sequencing was performed with immunoSEQ multiplex PCR; in TCRdb, only in-frame clones are kept and a portion is missing. The top ten hold over 8.5% of the sample, which has approximately 320,000 clones, 89% seen once. Patients of the Seattle cohort, enrolled during active infection, were followed longitudinally. Source material: peripheral blood. The gene calls are TRBV12-3 or TRBV12-4 and TRBJ1-2; 7 positions agree with TRBD1. The receptor comes from a young woman with COVID-19, enrolled during active disease. CDR3 loop: CASSRDRLYGYTF. CDR3 bases: TGTGCCAGCAGCCGGGACAGACTTTATGGCTACACCTTC.